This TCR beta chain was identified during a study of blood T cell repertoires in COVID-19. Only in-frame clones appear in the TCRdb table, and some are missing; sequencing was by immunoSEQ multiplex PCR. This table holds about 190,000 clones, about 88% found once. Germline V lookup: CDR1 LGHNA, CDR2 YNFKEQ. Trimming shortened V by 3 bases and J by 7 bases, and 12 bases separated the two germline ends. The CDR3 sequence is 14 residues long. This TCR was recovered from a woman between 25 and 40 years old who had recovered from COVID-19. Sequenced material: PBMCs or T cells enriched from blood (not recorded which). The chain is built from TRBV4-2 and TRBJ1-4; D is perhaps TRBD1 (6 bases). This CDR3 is CASSQSGESEKLFF. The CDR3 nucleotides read TGTGCCAGCAGCCAGTCAGGGGAGAGTGAAAAACTGTTTTTT.